This T cell receptor beta chain was documented in a study of technical replicates of blood from a handful of donors. The CDR3 runs to 14 residues. The germline V and J ends were trimmed by 6 bases and 2 bases, with 11 bases remaining between them. Germline CDR1 GTSNPN, CDR2 SVGIG (reference sequence). Some clones are missing from TCRdb's copy, which holds only in-frame ones; the method was immunoSEQ multiplex PCR. The sample has about 81,000 clones, 80% to 90% seen once. The chain employs TRBV30 and TRBJ2-6, with D possibly being TRBD1 (5 bases). This clonotype originated in a human donor in good health. Some clones in this sample may be carry-over from other donors' samples. The sequenced sample was PBMCs. In DNA, the CDR3 is TGTGCCTGCCTCGACAGTGCTGGGGCCAACGTCCTGACTTTC. Its translation: CACLDSAGANVLTF.